Described below is a single T cell receptor (beta chain) sequence and its context. The antigen it binds to is not known. Per-base qualities were not stored, and no clone one base away is much larger. This entry comes from a study of blood T cell repertoires in COVID-19 (dated by TCRdb to the early 2020s). In the study overall: Collaborator samples came from the United States, Italy and Spain and covered acute and convalescent phases of COVID-19. The material from the prospective study consisted of cDNA or gDNA derived from T cells, B-cell-depleted T cells, or PBMCs. The dataset comprised deeply sampled blood TCRbeta repertoires from subjects exposed to, actively infected with, or recovered from COVID-19. A freely available public database, intended as a resource for researchers studying the immune response to SARS-CoV-2, is where the repertoires were released. The samples were drawn from two sources: the first 160 participants of the ongoing ImmuneRACE study, and 1,000 to 1,500 subjects contributed by 6 global collaborators. The sample metadata nearly always contained a de-identified subject ID, COVID-19 status, age in years and sex. Where HLA class I and class II types were available, the types were taken from metadata supplied by the sample provider, not from assay-based typing.

CDR1 and CDR2 (SGHAT, FQNNGV) derive from the germline V gene. Inclusive of the bounding cysteine and phenylalanine, the CDR3 is 11 residues long. Kept here is only the CDR3 DNA, which spans 33 bases and is read in frame from base 1. The junction carries 11 bases between V and J, which are trimmed by 3 bases and 14 bases respectively. Whole blood was collected in K2EDTA tubes by collaborating institutions according to the institutions' own protocols. Collaborator samples were shipped for TCRbeta analysis as frozen whole blood, isolated PBMCs, or DNA extracted from either sample type. TCRbeta CDR3 regions were amplified from genomic DNA by means of the immunoSEQ Assay, a bias-controlled multiplex PCR. On the authors' methods: The number of nucleated cells in each sample was estimated from the amplification of reference gene primers within the assay. To quantify the absolute abundance of each unique TCRbeta CDR3 rearrangement, sequence reads were collapsed and filtered. For each sample, productive Simpson clonality was calculated as the square root of Simpson's diversity index over productive rearrangements. TCRdb re-hosts the immuneACCESS table, in-frame sequences only. Its copies lack some clones; in the studies checked, an unresolved V gene accounts for under half of them, and the cause for the rest is not known. V, J and clone size were drawn from that table, and D and trimming were deduced from the DNA. This sample comprises 54,000 or so clones, about four fifths of them detected only once. The ten largest clones represent about 2% of the sample.

General conclusions and limits of the study: How much clinical and demographic metadata was included differed by source and by participant, and the metadata was provided uncurated.

This chain is built from TRBV11-2 and TRBJ2-1; TRBD1 is perhaps the D gene, given 5 matching bases. What was sequenced was peripheral blood. This clonotype was obtained from a woman aged 60-75 years with acute or convalescent COVID-19. The CDR3 reads as follows: CASSFQGAEFF. The sequenced DNA is TGTGCCAGCAGCTTTCAGGGTGCCGAGTTCTTC.